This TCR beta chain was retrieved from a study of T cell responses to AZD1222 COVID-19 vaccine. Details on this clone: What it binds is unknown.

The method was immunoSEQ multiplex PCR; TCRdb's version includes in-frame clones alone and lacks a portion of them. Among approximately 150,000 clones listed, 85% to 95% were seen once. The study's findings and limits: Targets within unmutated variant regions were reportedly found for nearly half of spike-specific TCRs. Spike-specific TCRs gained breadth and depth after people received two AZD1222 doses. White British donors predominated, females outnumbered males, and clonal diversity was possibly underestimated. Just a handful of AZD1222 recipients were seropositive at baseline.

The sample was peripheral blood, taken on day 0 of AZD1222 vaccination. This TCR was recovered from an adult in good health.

The DNA for the CDR3 is TGTGCCAGCAGCCGCCCCGTCTCTCTCGAGGGGGCGTTGGACCAAGAGACCCAGTACTTC. This codes for CASSRPVSLEGALDQETQYF. The rearrangement joins TRBV3-1 (or the pseudogene TRBV3-2) to TRBJ2-5; 7 nucleotides agree with TRBD1. The ends lost 4 bases at V and 0 bases at J; junction bases unmatched: 20. The CDR3 extends over 20 amino acids. The germline CDR1 and CDR2 sequences are LGHDT and YNNKEL (reference sequence).